These 7 T cell receptor beta chains came from one sample sequenced in a study of shared clonotypes between healthy human individuals. Clones were read by immunoSEQ multiplex PCR, and TCRdb kept only the in-frame ones, dropping some. Among some 2,000,000 clones listed, 85% to 95% were seen once. Only CD45RO-negative cells positively selected for CCR7 counted as naive CD8 cells, so terminally differentiated effector memory CD45RA+ cells were excluded. Sequencing used naive CD8+ T cells sorted from blood. These receptors were obtained from a young man in good health.

This sequence joins TRBV4-1 and TRBJ1-2; D unclear. The V end lost 4 bases, the J end lost 0 bases, and 9 bases lay between the germline ends. Germline-derived CDR1 and CDR2 are MGHRA and YSYEKL. The CDR3 sequence is 14 residues long. CDR3 region: CASSLVTANYGYTF. The DNA of the CDR3 is TGCGCCAGCAGCCTAGTAACAGCTAACTATGGCTACACCTTC.

This chain connects TRBV2 to TRBJ2-5; 10 nucleotides agree with TRBD2. The CDR3 runs 16 residues. Germline CDR1 and CDR2: SNHLY and FYNNEI. V shed 6 bases, J shed 0 bases, and the junction held 7 bases outside the gene matches. The CDR3 coding sequence is TGTGCCAGCAGCGCCGGACTAGCGGTTTACCAAGAGACCCAGTACTTC. As protein: CASSAGLAVYQETQYF.

The chain combines TRBV14 with TRBJ2-1; D might be TRBD2 (5 bases). Trimming took 4 bases from V and 1 from J, leaving 14 bases between them. The germline CDR1 and CDR2 sequences are SGHDN and FVKESK. CDR3 length: 16 amino acids. CDR3 in DNA: TGTGCCAGCAGCCCCCTTGGCGGGTATTCCTACAATGAGCAGTTCTTC. Residues: CASSPLGGYSYNEQFF.

This clone was seen a single time. V is TRBV5-4 and J is TRBJ2-3; D possibly corresponds to TRBD1 (5 bases). This CDR3 region has 15 residues. Trimming pared 0 bases from V and 2 bases from J, leaving 10 bases between. Germline values: CDR1 SGHNT, CDR2 YYREEE (reference sequence). CDR3 nucleotide sequence: TGTGCCAGCAGCTTGGGCCTAGGGGTCACAGATACGCAGTATTTT. Its translation is CASSLGLGVTDTQYF.

V gene TRBV7-9 combines with J gene TRBJ2-7, with 10 bases that match TRBD2. CDR1 SEHNR and CDR2 FQNEAQ come from the germline V gene (reference sequence). The CDR3 has 15 amino acids. The V and J ends lost 5 bases and 0 bases, in that order; junction bases with no gene match: 4. CDR3 sequence reads: CASSGSGRDSYEQYF. Written as DNA, the CDR3 is TGTGCCAGCAGCGGGAGCGGGAGGGACTCCTACGAGCAGTACTTC. The variable domain in full, with the rest retrieved from reference TRBV7-9 and TRBJ2-7, is DTGVSQNPRHKITKRGQNVTFRCDPISEHNRLYWYRQTLGQGPEFLTYFQNEAQLEKSRLLSDRFSAERPKGSFSTLEIQRTEQGDSAMYLCASSGSGRDSYEQYFGPGTRLTVT.

The chain employs TRBV13 and TRBJ2-5, with TRBD2 matching 12 bases. The germline CDR1 and CDR2 sequences are PRHDT and FYEKMQ (reference sequence). The CDR3 runs to 16 residues. Germline trimming cut 4 bases from V and 7 bases from J; bases unmatched to any gene: 10. CDR3 residues: CASSSILAGGPGTQYF. The CDR3 DNA follows: TGTGCCAGCAGCTCCATTCTAGCGGGGGGGCCGGGGACCCAGTACTTC.

Details on this clone: The sample contains more than one DNA sequence encoding this CDR3. This chain uses TRBV18 with TRBJ1-1; D may be TRBD1 (5 bases). V shed 3 bases and J shed 5 bases, with 10 bases lying between them. CDR3 length: 13 amino acids. Per germline, CDR1 KGHSH and CDR2 LQKENI. This CDR3 is CASSPAGGTEAFF. CDR3 nucleotide sequence: TGTGCCAGCTCACCGGCCGGGGGGACTGAAGCTTTCTTT.